The present TCR beta chain was sequenced within a study of identical twins (dated by TCRdb to the mid-2010s). Broadly, across the study: The study deep-sequenced TCR alpha and beta repertoires from monozygotic twins, unrelated adults of various ages and cord blood to test whether fetal clonotypes persist. To rule out contamination, the twin experiments were replicated at different times with different library preparation protocols.

This clonotype was counted ten times or more. No cognate antigen has been identified for it. Base qualities are not provided; no much larger clone lies one nucleotide away. All donors were healthy Caucasians. Three pairs of female monozygotic twins, all aged about 18 to 29 years, were included in the twin cohort. Positive isolation kits from Invitrogen were used to isolate CD4+ and CD8+ T cell populations. Library preparation employed 5' RACE. These reads were obtained on an Illumina HiSeq 2000. Template switching introduced a universal primer binding site; the final cDNA contained a unique molecular identifier, enabling accurate counting of TCR cDNA molecules. Specific primers in the conserved constant-segment region were used to synthesize first-strand cDNA for the TCR alpha and beta chains. To control for contamination, every cDNA library was double barcoded, receiving both a SMART-Mk sample barcode and Illumina barcodes. TruSeq adapter sequences, together with Illumina sample barcodes, were added in two successive PCR steps. The Illumina HiSeq platform was used with custom primers to sequence TCR alpha and beta cDNA libraries. As for how the authors treated the data: Unique molecular identifiers were extracted from raw reads with MiGEC, and CDR3 positions were determined with MiXCR. For each individual, recombination models were inferred using an EM algorithm with the repgenHMM and IGoR tools. Shared clonotypes were analyzed with the tcR package in R, and sharing was normalized by the product of cloneset sizes. To study raw recombination without the effects of thymic and clonal selection, out-of-frame nonproductive sequences were analyzed. TCRdb cleaned the public reads at Q25 with fastp, built clones with MiXCR and kept in-frame beta chains. Rows are unified per CDR3 protein, each entry keeping the most common DNA and genes. The V and J calls follow TCRdb's processing rather than the paper's. This sample holds about 250,000 distinct CDR3 sequences; approximately 7.3% were observed only once. The top ten clonotypes cover less than 6.5% of the sample.

What the work shows at the level of the full study, not this receptor alone: Fewer insertions were carried by abundant cord blood beta clonotypes, a similar but weaker trend appeared in young adult naive repertoires, and no such trend appeared in memory repertoires. A weaker excess of twin sharing was found in beta out-of-frame sequences because the signal-to-noise ratio was lowered by fewer shared sequences. Compared with coincidental sharing between unrelated individuals, out-of-frame TCR alpha sequences shared between twins had an excess of sequences with low generation probability. Because the same donors could not be followed over many years, the conclusions relied on cross-sectional statistical analysis. In monozygotic twins, out-of-frame TCR alpha sharing was systematically underestimated by recombination models, although the models agreed with sharing between unrelated individuals. Zero-insertion analyses could be partly confounded by invariant T cells such as MAIT and iNKT, though diverse VJ usage argued against such confounding for most clonotypes.

The same specimen was also included in a second study, on yellow fever vaccine responses in identical twins. As the second study states: According to the authors, the vaccine-induced T cell response in identical twins seemed to be partly convergent and partly specific to each individual. Focusing on identical twins, the study followed the T cell clones that responded to the vaccine, and did so with precision.

The sequenced material came from CD8+ T cells sorted from blood. The receptor's source is a woman under 30 in good health.

The CDR3 protein sequence reads: CASRLTGLARDNEQFF. The nucleotide sequence is given as TGTGCCAGCAGACTCACCGGACTAGCCCGCGACAATGAGCAGTTCTTC. Recombination linked TRBV6-1 to TRBJ2-1, with TRBD2 matching 8 junction bases. V has 6 bases trimmed and J has 5 bases trimmed; junction bases matching no gene number 12. The CDR3, cysteine through phenylalanine, is 16 amino acids long. Only CDR3 DNA is held: 48 bases, read in frame from base 1. Based on the germline V gene, the CDR1 and CDR2 sequences are MNHNS and SASEGT.